This record looks at one T cell receptor (beta chain) sequence and its context. The method was immunoSEQ multiplex PCR; TCRdb's version includes in-frame clones alone and lacks a portion of them. Here the sample spans about 97,000 clones, around nine tenths being singletons. Germline V lookup: CDR1 SGHVS, CDR2 FQNEAQ. V gave up 7 bases and J gave up 0 bases, with 9 bases separating them. The CDR3 length is 13 residues. These data belong to a study of control samples from healthy donors and cancer patients. The source of this sequence is a man aged 30-40 years in good health. The specimen was blood. The chain employs TRBV7-8 and TRBJ1-1; the D is unclear. The CDR3 nucleotides read TGTGCCAGCAACAAACGACTGAACACTGAAGCTTTCTTT. Its protein is CASNKRLNTEAFF.